This T cell receptor beta chain was identified during a study of blood T cell repertoires in COVID-19. Researchers sorted participants into cohorts using their self-reported clinical history. In the authors' methods: Reference gene primer amplification gave estimated nucleated cell counts. Using immunoSEQ multiplex PCR, the repertoire was profiled, and TCRdb retains in-frame clones only, with some absent. V and J calls and clone size are as listed in that table; D and trimming were resolved from the DNA. The sample comprises about 160,000 clones, around 85% of which are singletons, and 5.6% rests with the top ten. V shed 0 bases, J shed 11 bases, and the junction held 16 bases outside the gene matches. The germline gives CDR1 SGHKS, CDR2 YYEKEE (reference sequence). This CDR3 comprises 18 residues.

What was sequenced was PBMCs or T cells enriched from blood (not recorded which). The sequence derives from a woman aged 40 to 50 with acute COVID-19. The rearrangement joins TRBV5-5 to TRBJ1-6; 8 bases are shared with TRBD1. The CDR3 DNA reads as TGTGCCAGCAGCTTGGCCCTCGGACAGGGATCTTACCCGACACCCCTCCACTTT. Amino acid sequence: CASSLALGQGSYPTPLHF.